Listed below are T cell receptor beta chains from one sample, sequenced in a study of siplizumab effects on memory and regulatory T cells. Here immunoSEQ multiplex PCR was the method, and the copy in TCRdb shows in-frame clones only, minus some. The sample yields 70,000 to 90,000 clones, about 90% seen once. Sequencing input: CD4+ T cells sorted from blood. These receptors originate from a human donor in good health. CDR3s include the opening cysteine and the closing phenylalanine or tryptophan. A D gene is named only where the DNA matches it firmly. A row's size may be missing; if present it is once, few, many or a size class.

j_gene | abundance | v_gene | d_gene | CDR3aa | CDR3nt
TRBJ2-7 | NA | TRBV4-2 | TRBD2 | CASSRASGVGYEQYF | TGTGCCAGCAGCCGGGCTAGCGGAGTAGGTTACGAGCAGTACTTC
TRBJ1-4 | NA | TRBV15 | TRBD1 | CATSRTLTGGNEKLFF | TGTGCCACCAGCAGAACATTGACAGGGGGGAATGAAAAACTGTTTTTT
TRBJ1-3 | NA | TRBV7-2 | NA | CASSPRGRGLSGNTIYF | TGTGCCAGCAGCCCACGAGGTCGGGGGCTCTCTGGAAACACCATATATTTT
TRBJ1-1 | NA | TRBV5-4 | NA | CASSPILSLTTNTEAFF | TGTGCCAGCAGCCCTATCTTATCCTTGACAACGAACACTGAAGCTTTCTTT
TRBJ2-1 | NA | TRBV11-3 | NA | CASSLDRSNEQFF | TGTGCCAGCAGCTTAGATCGGAGTAATGAGCAGTTCTTC
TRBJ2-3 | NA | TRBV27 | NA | CASTYRANTDTQYF | TGTGCCAGCACCTACAGGGCGAACACAGATACGCAGTATTTT
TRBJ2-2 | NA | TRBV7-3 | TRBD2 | CASSSSKIGTSGTGELFF | TGTGCCAGCAGCTCGTCGAAGATTGGGACTAGCGGCACCGGGGAGCTGTTTTTT
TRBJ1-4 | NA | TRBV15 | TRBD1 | CATSRVPGQGEKLFF | TGTGCCACCAGCAGAGTACCGGGACAGGGTGAAAAACTGTTTTTT
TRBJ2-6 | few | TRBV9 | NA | CASSPRLNGANVLTF | TGTGCCAGCAGCCCTCGGCTCAATGGGGCCAACGTCCTGACTTTC
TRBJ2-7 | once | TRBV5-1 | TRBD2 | CASSTGLAAYEQYF | TGCGCCAGCAGCACGGGACTAGCGGCCTACGAGCAGTACTTC
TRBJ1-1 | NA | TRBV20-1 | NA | CSAGKNTEAFF | TGCAGTGCTGGCAAGAACACTGAAGCTTTCTTT
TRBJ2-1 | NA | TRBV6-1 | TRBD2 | CASMELAGVREQFF | TGTGCCAGCATGGAACTAGCGGGAGTTAGGGAGCAGTTCTTC
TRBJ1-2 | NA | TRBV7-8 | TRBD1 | CASSPRDRMTYGYTF | TGTGCCAGCAGCCCCCGGGACAGGATGACCTATGGCTACACCTTC
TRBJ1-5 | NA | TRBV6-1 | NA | CASLRGQFLPQHF | TGTGCCAGCCTCCGGGGTCAATTTCTCCCCCAGCATTTT
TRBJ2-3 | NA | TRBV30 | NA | CAWLDATRDTQYF | TGTGCCTGGCTTGACGCGACCCGGGATACGCAGTATTTT
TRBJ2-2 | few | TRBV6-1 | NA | CASRTGNTGELFF | TGTGCCAGCAGGACGGGTAACACCGGGGAGCTGTTTTTT
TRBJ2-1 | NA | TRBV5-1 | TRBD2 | CASSLGAGGFYNEQFF | TGCGCCAGCAGCTTAGGAGCGGGAGGATTCTACAATGAGCAGTTCTTC
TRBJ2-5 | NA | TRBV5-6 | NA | CASRIQRHLFLETQYF | TGTGCCAGCAGAATACAGCGGCACCTGTTTCTGGAGACCCAGTACTTC
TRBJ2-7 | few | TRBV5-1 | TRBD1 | CASSSTGGGYEQYF | TGCGCCAGCAGCAGTACAGGGGGTGGGTACGAGCAGTACTTC
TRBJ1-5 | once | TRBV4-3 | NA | CASSQDSFSNQPQHF | TGCGCCAGCAGCCAAGATAGTTTTAGCAATCAGCCCCAGCATTTT
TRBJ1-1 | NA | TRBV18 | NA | CASSPPSYTEAFF | TGTGCCAGCTCACCACCGAGCTACACTGAAGCTTTCTTT
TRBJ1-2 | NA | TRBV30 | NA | CAWSEQGYGYTF | TGTGCCTGGAGTGAACAGGGCTATGGCTACACCTTC
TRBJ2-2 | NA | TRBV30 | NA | CAWNRDSDGELFF | TGTGCCTGGAACAGGGATTCGGACGGGGAGCTGTTTTTT
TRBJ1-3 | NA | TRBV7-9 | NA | CASSLGDRSPGNTIYF | TGTGCCAGCAGCTTAGGCGACAGGAGCCCTGGAAACACCATATATTTT
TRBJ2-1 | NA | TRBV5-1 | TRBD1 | CASSTGQGAGNEQFF | TGCGCCAGCAGCACGGGACAGGGGGCTGGAAATGAGCAGTTCTTC
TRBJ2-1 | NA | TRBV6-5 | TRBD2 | CASSRAGTRRNEQFF | TGTGCCAGCAGCAGAGCCGGGACTAGGCGGAATGAGCAGTTCTTC
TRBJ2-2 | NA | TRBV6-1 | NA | CASRQDRVGELFF | TGTGCCAGCAGGCAGGACCGGGTTGGGGAGCTGTTTTTT
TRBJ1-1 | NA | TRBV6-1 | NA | CAIRFMNTEAFF | TGTGCCATCCGTTTTATGAACACTGAAGCTTTCTTT
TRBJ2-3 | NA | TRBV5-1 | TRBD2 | CASSFAGDSDTQYF | TGCGCCAGCAGCTTTGCGGGAGACTCAGATACGCAGTATTTT
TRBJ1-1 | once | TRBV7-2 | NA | CASSLGPGVNAEAFF | TGTGCCAGCAGCCTGGGTCCGGGGGTTAACGCTGAAGCTTTCTTT
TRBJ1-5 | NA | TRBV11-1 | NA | CASSSQGRNQPQHF | TGTGCCAGCAGCTCTCAGGGGCGCAATCAGCCCCAGCATTTT
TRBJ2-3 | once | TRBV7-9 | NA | CASSRIQRDTDTQYF | TGTGCCAGCAGCAGAATCCAGCGCGACACAGATACGCAGTATTTT
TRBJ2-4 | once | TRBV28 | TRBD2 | CASSQSGNGKNIQYF | TGTGCCAGCAGCCAAAGCGGGAACGGCAAAAACATTCAGTACTTC
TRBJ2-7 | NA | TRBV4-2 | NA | CASSQWSGRGVGQYF | TGTGCCAGCAGCCAGTGGAGCGGGCGAGGCGTCGGGCAGTACTTC
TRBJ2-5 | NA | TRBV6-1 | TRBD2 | CASSDFSGRAGETQYF | TGTGCCAGCAGTGATTTTAGCGGGAGGGCCGGGGAGACCCAGTACTTC
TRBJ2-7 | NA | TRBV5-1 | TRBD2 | CASFLTSGSDEQYF | TGCGCCAGCTTTCTGACTAGCGGGAGCGACGAGCAGTACTTC
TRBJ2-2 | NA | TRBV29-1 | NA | CSVEWARAKTGELFF | TGCAGCGTTGAGTGGGCGAGGGCGAAAACCGGGGAGCTGTTTTTT
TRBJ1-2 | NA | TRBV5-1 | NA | CASSLTPTDFYGYTF | TGCGCCAGCAGCTTGACCCCCACGGACTTCTATGGCTACACCTTC
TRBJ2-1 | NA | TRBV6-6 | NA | CASSKTANEQFF | TGTGCCAGCAGTAAAACAGCAAATGAGCAGTTCTTC
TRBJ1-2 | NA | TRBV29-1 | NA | CSVEYMNYGYTF | TGCAGCGTTGAGTACATGAACTATGGCTACACCTTC
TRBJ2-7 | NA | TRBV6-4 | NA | CASSKTEQTKQYF | TGTGCCAGCAGTAAGACAGAGCAAACGAAACAGTACTTC
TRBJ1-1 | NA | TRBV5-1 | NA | CASSLFFGTAARNTEAFF | TGCGCCAGCAGCTTGTTCTTTGGTACGGCGGCGAGGAACACTGAAGCTTTCTTT
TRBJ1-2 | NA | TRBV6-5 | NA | CASSRSRERGYTF | TGTGCCAGCAGCCGGAGCAGGGAAAGGGGCTACACCTTC
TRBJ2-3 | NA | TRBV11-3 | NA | CASSSGTPLTDTQYF | TGTGCCAGCAGCTCCGGGACTCCACTCACAGATACGCAGTATTTT
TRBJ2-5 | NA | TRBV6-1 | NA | CASSSSGETQYF | TGTGCCAGCAGTTCGAGTGGGGAGACCCAGTACTTC
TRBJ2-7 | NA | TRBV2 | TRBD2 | CASMTGGRVSYEQYF | TGTGCCAGCATGACGGGCGGGAGGGTCTCCTACGAGCAGTACTTC
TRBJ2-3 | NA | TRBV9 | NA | CASSPRDRYTDTQYF | TGTGCCAGCAGCCCTCGGGACCGATACACAGATACGCAGTATTTT
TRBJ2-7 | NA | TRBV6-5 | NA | CASSSRDRTYEQYF | TGTGCCAGCAGTTCCCGGGACCGAACCTACGAGCAGTACTTC